This T cell receptor (beta chain) was sequenced for a study of CD8 T cells in ankylosing spondylitis. General observations from the study: Significant enrichment of disease-linked clones was reportedly seen in matched ankylosing spondylitis synovial fluid. Before this, some motif variants had been reported in reactive arthritis synovial fluid and blood. Seemingly characteristic of ankylosing spondylitis blood was a TCR beta motif consisting of about 8 highly homologous variants.

There are a few counts of this clonotype. Antigen specificity is unknown. Each TCR beta library was made by quantitative 5'-RACE that incorporated molecular barcodes. TCRdb analysed the 5' RACE reads with MiXCR anew, one entry per CDR3 protein. The profile covers 200,000 to 300,000 distinct CDR3 sequences, with about 9.1% appearing a single time and over 6.5% taken by the ten largest. In germline, CDR1 is SGHKS, CDR2 YYEKEE (reference sequence). The CDR3 totals 15 residues. V lost 4 bases, J lost 5 bases, and 6 bases stayed unmatched. The material sequenced was blood, either unsorted or a sorted T cell fraction (not recorded which). The TCR sequence derives from a male donor with ankylosing spondylitis or in good health (not recorded which). The chain has TRBV5-5 and TRBJ2-3, with TRBD2 matching 11 bases. CDR3 sequence (DNA): TGTGCCAGCAGCCGTACTAGCGGGGGTGGAGATACGCAGTATTTT. Translated: CASSRTSGGGDTQYF.